The rows below give T cell receptor beta chains drawn from one sample of a study of shared clonotypes between healthy human individuals. Profiling relied on immunoSEQ multiplex PCR, and the TCRdb table lists in-frame clones only, not all of them. The table has 850,000 to 1,200,000 clones, approximately 68% seen once; the top ten hold about 1.5%. Sequences were obtained from memory CD4+ T cells sorted from blood. The receptors stem from a young man in good health. CDR3s leave out the opening cysteine and the closing phenylalanine or tryptophan. D genes are given only for firm matches. Part of the rows lack a size; the others show once, few, many or a class for expanded clones.

abundance: .; d_gene: TRBD1; j_gene: TRBJ1-2; v_gene: TRBV7-2; CDR3aa: ASSLDWRTGSFT
abundance: .; d_gene: .; j_gene: TRBJ1-1; v_gene: TRBV6-6; CDR3aa: ASRGANTEAF
abundance: .; d_gene: .; j_gene: TRBJ1-4; v_gene: TRBV29-1; CDR3aa: SVSPTLLANEKLF
abundance: .; d_gene: TRBD1; j_gene: TRBJ2-5; v_gene: TRBV5-1; CDR3aa: ASSSTGAGETQY
abundance: .; d_gene: .; j_gene: TRBJ2-7; v_gene: TRBV7-9; CDR3aa: ASSSRGQNYEQY
abundance: .; d_gene: .; j_gene: TRBJ1-5; v_gene: TRBV15; CDR3aa: ATSRVRAGAPSNQPQH
abundance: once; d_gene: TRBD2; j_gene: TRBJ2-1; v_gene: TRBV11-3; CDR3aa: ASSTGQARLAGYNEQF
abundance: .; d_gene: .; j_gene: TRBJ2-1; v_gene: TRBV30; CDR3aa: AWSVTRRAGGEQF
abundance: .; d_gene: .; j_gene: TRBJ2-5; v_gene: TRBV6-1; CDR3aa: ASTPGGSLETQY
abundance: .; d_gene: .; j_gene: TRBJ1-5; v_gene: TRBV2; CDR3aa: ASRAQGQTGQPQH
abundance: .; d_gene: .; j_gene: TRBJ2-5; v_gene: TRBV27; CDR3aa: ASSALEQGRETQY
abundance: once; d_gene: .; j_gene: TRBJ2-2; v_gene: TRBV5-1; CDR3aa: ASSLASGSGELF
abundance: .; d_gene: .; j_gene: TRBJ2-1; v_gene: TRBV30; CDR3aa: AWTDGGLQF
abundance: .; d_gene: TRBD2; j_gene: TRBJ2-3; v_gene: TRBV5-1; CDR3aa: ASSSGRAGADTQY
abundance: .; d_gene: .; j_gene: TRBJ1-5; v_gene: TRBV5-1; CDR3aa: ASSLGGAGNQPQH
abundance: .; d_gene: .; j_gene: TRBJ1-2; v_gene: TRBV19; CDR3aa: ASTPTDSNYGYT
abundance: .; d_gene: .; j_gene: TRBJ1-1; v_gene: TRBV11-2; CDR3aa: ASSSHPAQGGTEAF
abundance: .; d_gene: TRBD2; j_gene: TRBJ2-1; v_gene: TRBV14; CDR3aa: ASSLSGRSNEQF
abundance: many; d_gene: TRBD2; j_gene: TRBJ2-3; v_gene: TRBV5-1; CDR3aa: ASSRTGLATSTDTQY
abundance: .; d_gene: .; j_gene: TRBJ1-1; v_gene: TRBV19; CDR3aa: ASSQTPNTEAF
abundance: few; d_gene: .; j_gene: TRBJ2-7; v_gene: TRBV6-5; CDR3aa: ASSYDPHSYEQY
abundance: .; d_gene: TRBD1; j_gene: TRBJ2-5; v_gene: TRBV29-1; CDR3aa: SVATGGETQY
abundance: .; d_gene: .; j_gene: TRBJ1-4; v_gene: TRBV5-1; CDR3aa: ASSLETGRNEKLF
abundance: .; d_gene: TRBD1; j_gene: TRBJ1-6; v_gene: TRBV13; CDR3aa: ASSGVTQGALNSPLH
abundance: .; d_gene: .; j_gene: TRBJ1-2; v_gene: TRBV2; CDR3aa: ASSEALKGLGFGYT
abundance: .; d_gene: .; j_gene: TRBJ2-2; v_gene: TRBV7-2; CDR3aa: ASSLLGGTNTGELF
abundance: .; d_gene: TRBD1; j_gene: TRBJ2-2; v_gene: TRBV10-1; CDR3aa: ASSRQGANTGELF
abundance: .; d_gene: .; j_gene: TRBJ2-2; v_gene: TRBV5-4; CDR3aa: ASSLGQALNTGELF
abundance: .; d_gene: .; j_gene: TRBJ2-3; v_gene: TRBV7-2; CDR3aa: ASSFSRQGRIQY
abundance: .; d_gene: .; j_gene: TRBJ2-4; v_gene: TRBV6-6; CDR3aa: ASSYFGDLAKNIQY
abundance: .; d_gene: .; j_gene: TRBJ1-1; v_gene: TRBV5-6; CDR3aa: ASSLLQTNTEAF
abundance: .; d_gene: .; j_gene: TRBJ2-5; v_gene: TRBV5-1; CDR3aa: ASSLTIGGGQETQY
abundance: .; d_gene: .; j_gene: TRBJ2-5; v_gene: TRBV5-1; CDR3aa: ASAQGSRETQY
abundance: .; d_gene: .; j_gene: TRBJ1-4; v_gene: TRBV19; CDR3aa: ATLDLAGNEKLF
abundance: .; d_gene: TRBD2; j_gene: TRBJ2-5; v_gene: TRBV6-6; CDR3aa: ASSLLAGGLGTQY
abundance: .; d_gene: .; j_gene: TRBJ2-3; v_gene: TRBV9; CDR3aa: ASSVLNRGDTQY
abundance: once; d_gene: .; j_gene: TRBJ2-6; v_gene: TRBV9; CDR3aa: ASSATAGYSGANVLT
abundance: .; d_gene: .; j_gene: TRBJ2-2; v_gene: TRBV5-6; CDR3aa: ASSSPILGTGELF
abundance: .; d_gene: .; j_gene: TRBJ2-5; v_gene: TRBV7-8; CDR3aa: ASTSRSPETQY
abundance: .; d_gene: TRBD2; j_gene: TRBJ2-3; v_gene: TRBV5-1; CDR3aa: ASSLGLAVTDTQY